The 27 T cell receptor beta chains in this list originate from one sample, sequenced in a study of T-cell memory formation after mild COVID-19. One entry per CDR3 protein results from TCRdb running MiXCR on the 5' RACE reads. The table has 550,000 to 700,000 distinct CDR3 sequences, around 15% seen once. Sequencing input: PBMCs or a T cell subset sorted from them (not recorded which). These receptors were collected from an adult woman who had mild COVID-19 (a few samples of this study predate the infection). Cell type and time point are not known.

This chain joins TRBV4-2 and TRBJ2-6; no reliable D call. Trimming cost V 0 bases and J 4 bases, with 10 bases left between them. Germline V gives CDR1 LGHNA, CDR2 YNFKEQ. The CDR3 sequence is 16 residues long. The CDR3 sequence is CASSQDQSSGANVLTF. The CDR3 nucleotides read TGTGCCAGCAGCCAAGATCAGTCATCCGGGGCCAACGTCCTGACTTTC.

CDR3 sequence reads: CASSIGRMAYEQYF. CDR3 nucleotide sequence: TGTGCCAGTAGTATCGGCAGAATGGCCTACGAGCAGTACTTC. The rearrangement joins TRBV19 to TRBJ2-7; no clear D. The CDR3 loop spans 14 amino acids. Trimming stripped 3 bases from V and 2 bases from J, with 11 bases between. Germline V gene data show CDR1 as LNHDA and CDR2 as SQIVND (reference sequence).

The chain links TRBV4-3 to TRBJ1-2, with a tentative D call TRBD1 (5 bases). The germline gives CDR1 LGHNA, CDR2 YSLEER. The germline V and J ends were trimmed by 0 bases and 2 bases, with 16 bases remaining between them. This CDR3 spans 17 amino acids. CDR3 nucleotide sequence: TGCGCCAGCAGCCAAGATCTCCAGGGCGCAGGGAACTATGGCTACACCTTC. Its protein product is CASSQDLQGAGNYGYTF.

The chain recombines TRBV11-1 with TRBJ2-2; D is uncertain. This CDR3 is 15 amino acids long. V was trimmed by 3 bases and J by 6 bases, leaving 14 bases between them. CDR1 is SGHAT, CDR2 FQDESV, per germline (reference sequence). CDR3 sequence reads: CASSFLRAEAGELFF. For the CDR3, the DNA is TGTGCCAGCAGCTTTCTCCGGGCTGAGGCCGGGGAGCTGTTTTTT.

V gene TRBV7-9 combines with J gene TRBJ1-1; D is uncertain. V was cut by 5 bases and J by 7 bases, with 14 bases left in between. This CDR3 contains 13 residues. Germline CDR1 SEHNR, CDR2 FQNEAQ (reference sequence). The chain's CDR3 is CASSPSSAGEAFF. Here the CDR3 DNA reads TGTGCCAGCAGCCCCTCTTCGGCCGGTGAAGCTTTCTTT.

The sample holds many counts of this clonotype. This chain joins TRBV5-1 and TRBJ2-1; TRBD1 is a possible D gene (7 bases). Germline V lookup: CDR1 SGHRS, CDR2 YFSETQ. The CDR3 covers 13 residues. Trimming removed 3 bases at V and 9 bases at J, with 13 bases between. The CDR3 loop is CASSSGGSREQFF. CDR3 sequence (DNA): TGCGCCAGCAGCTCAGGGGGGAGTCGTGAGCAGTTCTTC.

This clonotype was detected only a few times. The CDR3 is CASSPGQGYETQYF. The CDR3 nucleotides read TGTGCCAGCTCACCGGGACAGGGATACGAGACCCAGTACTTC. This sequence joins TRBV18 and TRBJ2-5; 9 nucleotides line up with TRBD1. Germline CDR1 reads KGHSH; CDR2 reads LQKENI. Germline trimming cut 3 bases from V and 5 bases from J; bases unmatched to any gene: 4. This CDR3 comprises 14 residues.

This clonotype was counted ten times or more. V gene TRBV12-3 or TRBV12-4 combines with J gene TRBJ2-7, with 10 bases fitting TRBD1. V dropped 5 bases and J dropped 0; count of bases not matched to a gene: 4. This CDR3 region has 15 residues. The DNA for the CDR3 is TGTGCCAGCAGTCTGGACAGGGGGAGCTCCTACGAGCAGTACTTC. Translated, it gives CASSLDRGSSYEQYF.

This clonotype was seen a handful of times. This chain joins TRBV2 and TRBJ2-1; 8 bases align to TRBD2. The V gene's germline CDR1 is SNHLY and CDR2 FYNNEI. The ends lost 2 bases at V and 8 bases at J; junction bases unmatched: 8. The length of the CDR3 is 15 residues. DNA of the CDR3: TGTGCCAGCAGTGAAAACGGACTAGCCGAGGATGAGCAGTTCTTC. It specifies CASSENGLAEDEQFF.

The J gene is TRBJ2-5, the V gene TRBV6-5, with 12 bases fitting TRBD2. This CDR3 spans 16 amino acids. Germline V CDR1 and CDR2: MNHEY, SVGAGI. With 5 bases clipped from V and 1 base from J, the junction kept 5 bases outside the gene matches. CDR3 DNA sequence: TGTGCCAGCAGTCTCTCGACTAGCGGGGGCCAAGAGACCCAGTACTTC. Amino acids: CASSLSTSGGQETQYF.

V usage is TRBV24-1 and J usage is TRBJ2-3; D is undetermined. Trimming took 9 bases from V and 1 from J, leaving 4 bases between them. There are 11 residues in the CDR3. From germline, CDR1 is KGHDR and CDR2 SFDVKD. This chain's CDR3 is CATQGTDTQYF. The CDR3 DNA follows: TGTGCCACCCAGGGCACAGATACGCAGTATTTT.

V gene TRBV7-9 combines with J gene TRBJ2-1; D possibly matches TRBD1 or TRBD2 (5 bases each). Germline lookup yields CDR1 SEHNR and CDR2 FQNEAQ (reference sequence). Trimming removed 5 bases from V and 6 bases from J, with 11 bases in between. This CDR3 contains 13 residues. The CDR3 here is CASSHSGTNEQFF. DNA of the CDR3: TGTGCCAGCAGCCATTCGGGGACCAATGAGCAGTTCTTC.

The chain combines TRBV6-6 with TRBJ1-5; D may be TRBD1 (6 bases). CDR1 and CDR2 from the germline V gene are MNHNY and SVGAGI (reference sequence). CDR3 length equals 15 residues. V lost 2 bases, J lost 5 bases, and 13 bases lay in between. The chain's CDR3 is CASSYSAQGYQPQHF. CDR3 nucleotides: TGTGCCAGCAGTTACAGCGCGCAGGGGTATCAGCCCCAGCATTTT.

V and J are TRBV20-1 and TRBJ1-2; weak D call: TRBD1 (6 bases). Trimming stripped 6 bases from V and 2 bases from J, with 10 bases between. CDR3 size: 12 residues. Germline loops: CDR1 DFQATT, CDR2 SNEGSKA (reference sequence). CDR3 sequence reads: CSAPTGNYGYTF. The CDR3 bases are TGCAGTGCCCCCACAGGGAACTATGGCTACACCTTC.

This clonotype was observed a handful of times. The V and J genes are TRBV7-2 and TRBJ1-3; D call uncertain. Trimming pared 0 bases from V and 2 bases from J, leaving 11 bases between. CDR1 and CDR2 from the germline V gene are SGHTA and FQGNSA. There are 16 residues in the CDR3. The CDR3 DNA reads as TGTGCCAGCAGCTTAGCGAACCAGGTAGCTGGAAACACCATATATTTT. Amino acids: CASSLANQVAGNTIYF.

The chain couples TRBV7-2 to TRBJ1-2; D might be TRBD1 (6 bases). CDR3 length equals 16 residues. V was trimmed by 1 base and J by 0 bases, leaving 12 bases between them. Germline CDR1 and CDR2: SGHTA and FQGNSA. CDR3 sequence reads: CASSLGSPGANYGYTF. CDR3 nucleotide sequence: TGTGCCAGCAGCTTAGGGTCCCCAGGGGCTAACTATGGCTACACCTTC.

This clonotype was seen more than once but under ten times. V gene TRBV20-1 combines with J gene TRBJ1-3; D ambiguous. The CDR3 is 14 amino acids. V was pared by 5 bases and J by 0 bases, with 11 bases between. CDR1 and CDR2 (germline): DFQATT, SNEGSKA (reference sequence). CDR3 nucleotide sequence: TGCAGTGCTCTCGACAACGACTCTGGAAACACCATATATTTT. As protein: CSALDNDSGNTIYF.

The chain links TRBV6-6 to TRBJ1-1; a possible D gene is TRBD1 (5 bases). Trimming left V 8 bases short and J 5 bases short, with 6 bases between. The CDR3 is 10 residues long. Germline-derived CDR1 and CDR2 are MNHNY and SVGAGI (reference sequence). The CDR3 DNA reads TGTGCCAGCTGGGGGACTGAAGCTTTCTTT. The encoded protein is CASWGTEAFF.

This clonotype was seen a few times. The V gene is TRBV6-5, the J gene TRBJ2-7; either TRBD1 or TRBD2 may fit D (6 bases each). Germline loops: CDR1 MNHEY, CDR2 SVGAGI. This CDR3 spans 15 amino acids. With 6 bases removed from V and 5 bases from J, the gap between germline ends came to 20 bases. The CDR3, as DNA: TGTGCCAGCAGGGGGGCGTGGTCCCGGGGGAACGAGCAGTACTTC. Translating gives CASRGAWSRGNEQYF.

This chain links TRBV7-3 with TRBJ2-3; D is unclear. Germline lookup yields CDR1 SGHTA and CDR2 FQGTGA. Trimming stripped 0 bases from V and 2 bases from J, with 15 bases between. The CDR3 runs 17 residues. This chain's CDR3 is CASSLTSSLTNTDTQYF. CDR3 nucleotides: TGTGCCAGCAGCTTAACGTCTAGTCTCACGAACACAGATACGCAGTATTTT.

This clonotype showed up just a few times. The genes are TRBV19 and TRBJ2-4, with 9 bases aligning to TRBD1. The CDR3 totals 13 residues. Germline V gene lookup returns CDR1 LNHDA and CDR2 SQIVND (reference sequence). V lost 8 bases to trimming and J lost 6 bases; unmatched junction nucleotides: 5. The chain's CDR3 is CASGTGTTNIQYF. DNA for the CDR3: TGTGCCAGTGGGACAGGGACGACAAACATTCAGTACTTC. Complete variable domain (other parts from reference TRBV19 and TRBJ2-4): DGGITQSPKYLFRKEGQNVTLSCEQNLNHDAMYWYRQDPGQGLRLIYYSQIVNDFQKGDIAEGYSVSREKKESFPLTVTSAQKNPTAFYLCASGTGTTNIQYFGAGTRLSVL.

In this sample, this clonotype turned up many times. The J gene is TRBJ2-1, the V gene TRBV5-6, with 7 bases that match TRBD2. J gave up 11 bases and V 0 bases, and 5 bases lay outside the gene matches. This CDR3 spans 13 amino acids. From germline, CDR1 is SGHDT and CDR2 YYEEEE. CDR3 protein: CASSLAGRGKQFF. Here the CDR3 DNA reads TGTGCCAGCAGCTTGGCCGGGCGGGGGAAGCAGTTCTTC.

J is TRBJ2-7 and V is TRBV30, with 11 positions matching TRBD1. This CDR3 spans 15 amino acids. The germline V gene has CDR1 GTSNPN and CDR2 SVGIG (reference sequence). The V gene end was trimmed by 3 bases and the J gene end by 5 bases; junction bases not matched to a gene: 9. The CDR3 spells CAWRAFRTGGNEQYF. In nucleotides, the CDR3 is TGTGCCTGGAGGGCCTTTAGGACAGGGGGCAACGAGCAGTACTTC.

This clonotype was counted a few times. The genes are TRBV18 and TRBJ1-1; no clear D gene. The CDR3 loop spans 12 amino acids. The V gene lost 11 bases and the J gene lost 7 bases, with 17 bases spanning the gap. CDR1 and CDR2 (germline): KGHSH, LQKENI. The CDR3 coding sequence is TGTGCCGCTTCCCGTAAACGGGATGAAGCTTTCTTT. Amino acids: CAASRKRDEAFF.

This clonotype was counted only a few times. The chain links TRBV20-1 to TRBJ2-7; 9 bases match TRBD2. With 0 bases clipped from V and 0 bases from J, the junction kept 6 bases outside the gene matches. This CDR3 has 16 residues. Germline V gene data show CDR1 as DFQATT and CDR2 as SNEGSKA (reference sequence). For the CDR3, the DNA is TGCAGTGCTAGAGATAATAGCGGGGGATTCTCCTACGAGCAGTACTTC. It encodes CSARDNSGGFSYEQYF.

The chain uses TRBV20-1 and TRBJ1-6; TRBD1 aligns across 7 bases. The CDR3 is 13 residues long. Germline-derived CDR1 and CDR2 are DFQATT and SNEGSKA (reference sequence). V shed 6 bases, J shed 8 bases, and the junction held 7 bases outside the gene matches. CDR3 bases: TGCAGTGCCCGGACAGGCGCTTATTCACCCCTCCACTTT. Its translation: CSARTGAYSPLHF.

The chain has TRBV15 and TRBJ1-6; maybe TRBD1 (6 bases). The CDR3 sequence is 17 residues long. Germline CDR1 reads LNHNV; CDR2 reads YYDKDF (reference sequence). Deletions cut 3 bases from V and 0 bases from J, with 12 bases between. CDR3 in amino acids: CATSSPRGGSYNSPLHF. CDR3 in DNA: TGTGCCACCAGCAGCCCAAGGGGGGGCTCCTATAATTCACCCCTCCACTTT.